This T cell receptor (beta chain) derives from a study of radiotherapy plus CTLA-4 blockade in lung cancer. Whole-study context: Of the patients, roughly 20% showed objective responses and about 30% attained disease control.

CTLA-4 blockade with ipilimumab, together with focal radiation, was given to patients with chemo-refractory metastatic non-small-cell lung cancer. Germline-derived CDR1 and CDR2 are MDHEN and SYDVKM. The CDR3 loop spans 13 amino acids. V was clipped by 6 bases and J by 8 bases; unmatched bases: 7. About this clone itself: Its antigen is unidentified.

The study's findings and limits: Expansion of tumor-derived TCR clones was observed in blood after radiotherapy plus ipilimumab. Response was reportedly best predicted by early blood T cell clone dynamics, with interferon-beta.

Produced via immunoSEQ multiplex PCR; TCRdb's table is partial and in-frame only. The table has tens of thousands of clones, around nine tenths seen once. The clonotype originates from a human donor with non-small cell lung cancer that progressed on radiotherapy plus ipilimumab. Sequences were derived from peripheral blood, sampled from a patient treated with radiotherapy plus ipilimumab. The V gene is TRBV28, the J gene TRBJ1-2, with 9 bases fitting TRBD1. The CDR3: CASRKTGGGGYTF. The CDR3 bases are TGTGCCAGCAGAAAGACAGGGGGGGGAGGCTACACCTTC.